The TCR beta chain under discussion was sequenced for a study of human T cells and chemical hapten exposure. Time point described: pre-sensitization, week 0. Sample treatment: therapeutic diphenylcyclopropenone sensitization with weekly scalp DPC. Germline V CDR1 and CDR2: LGHNA, YSLEER. V was cut by 0 bases and J by 7 bases, with 7 bases left in between. This CDR3 comprises 13 residues. TCRdb reanalysed the RACE reads using MiXCR and keeps one entry per CDR3 protein. The profile shows around 330,000 distinct CDR3 sequences, 5.5% of them singletons. At least ten counts were recorded for this clonotype.

The chain is built from TRBV4-3 and TRBJ2-1; D is undetermined. The clonotype comes from a woman aged 18-30 years with alopecia areata. Some clones in this sample may be carry-over from other donors' samples. The sequenced sample was whole blood, obtained in connection with sensitization to the hapten diphenylcyclopropenone (DPC). As DNA, the CDR3 is TGCGCCAGCAGCCAAGATATCGAAAATGAGCAGTTCTTC. Protein: CASSQDIENEQFF.